This T cell receptor beta chain was sequenced during a study of T-cell reconstitution after alpha-beta-depleted transplantation in children. V gave up 5 bases and J gave up 7 bases, with 18 bases separating them. The CDR3 sequence is 14 residues long. Preparation of the TCRbeta library was carried out with unique molecular identifiers. TCRdb called the PCR reads again in MiXCR, with one record for every CDR3 protein. The table records about 20,000 distinct CDR3 sequences, 9.5% to 13% of them present only once. This receptor was identified in a human donor who donated a stem cell graft to a child with chronic granulomatous disease. The chain is built from TRBV12-3 or TRBV12-4 and TRBJ2-7, with D perhaps being TRBD1 or TRBD2 (6 bases each). The starting material was PBMCs from the stem cell graft donor, obtained from the stem cell graft. The CDR3 DNA reads as TGTGCCAGCAGTCCCCCCGGGGGCCGTCGAGAGCAGTACTTC. This encodes CASSPPGGRREQYF.